The clone carrying this T cell receptor beta chain has at least ten counts. Antigen: not known. Thyroid surgery was performed in patients who had received no treatment beforehand. Losses at the gene ends were 8 bases for V and 4 bases for J; bases not matched to a gene: 9. The CDR3 sequence is 14 residues long. Germline V gives CDR1 SGHRS, CDR2 YFSETQ. Original processing notes: A classifier for distant metastasis in papillary thyroid cancer was constructed using CDR3 differences observed across clinicopathological groups. TCRdb redid the clone calls on the PCR reads using MiXCR. For this entry, the V and J calls and clone size follow TCRdb and not the study's own pipeline. The sample has 20,000 to 25,000 clones, about 11% seen once. This record belongs to a study of metastatic and nonmetastatic thyroid tumors. Study-level information: The comparison covered peripheral blood and tumor or nodule tissue in malignant and benign thyroid patients. The study, taken as a whole, reports: The study reportedly found significantly higher TCR beta diversity in malignant thyroid tumors than benign nodules, in blood and tumor.

The receptor was isolated from a female donor with papillary thyroid cancer or a benign thyroid nodule (not recorded which). Some clones in this sample may be carry-over from other donors' samples. Sample: blood. The chain employs TRBV5-1 and TRBJ2-1, with TRBD1 identical over 7 bases. The CDR3 DNA reads TGCGCCAGTACCCCGGGGACAGAGTACAATGAGCAGTTCTTC. This codes for CASTPGTEYNEQFF. The whole variable domain, filled in from reference TRBV5-1 and TRBJ2-1, reads KAGVTQTPRYLIKTRGQQVTLSCSPISGHRSVSWYQQTPGQGLQFLFEYFSETQRNKGNFPGRFSGRQFSNSRSEMNVSTLELGDSALYLCASTPGTEYNEQFFGPGTRLTVL.